This entry features one TCR beta chain sequence. Researchers sorted participants into cohorts using their self-reported clinical history. This sample was included in a study of blood T cell repertoires in COVID-19. Under the authors' procedure: For nucleated cells, counts were estimated from reference gene primer amplification. The method was immunoSEQ multiplex PCR; TCRdb's version includes in-frame clones alone and lacks a portion of them. V, J and clone size are those of that table, while D and trimming were read from the DNA. The sample contains about 340,000 clones, roughly nine tenths of which appear only once. Germline values: CDR1 SEHNR, CDR2 FQNEAQ (reference sequence). The CDR3 covers 14 residues. V lost 7 bases and J 3 bases, leaving 16 bases between the germline ends.

The chain links TRBV7-9 to TRBJ2-7; a possible D gene is TRBD1 (5 bases). This sequence was found in a woman in her twenties or thirties who had recovered from COVID-19. Sequenced material: PBMCs or T cells enriched from blood (not recorded which). Here the CDR3 DNA reads TGTGCCAGCACCGTAGGTAACACAGGCTACGAGCAGTACTTC. Translating it yields CASTVGNTGYEQYF. Filled out from reference TRBV7-9 and TRBJ2-7, the complete variable domain reads DTGVSQNPRHKITKRGQNVTFRCDPISEHNRLYWYRQTLGQGPEFLTYFQNEAQLEKSRLLSDRFSAERPKGSFSTLEIQRTEQGDSAMYLCASTVGNTGYEQYFGPGTRLTVT.